This T cell receptor beta chain is from a study of tumor-infiltrating lymphocytes in primary liver carcinoma. On the study more broadly: Samples gave roughly 3.5 to 7.5 million productive TCRbeta reads, similar across tissue types.

A constant-region primer primed TCR beta cDNA synthesis from roughly 510 ng of total RNA. It was through three nested multiplex PCR rounds of slightly modified ARM-PCR that TCR beta libraries arose. Running nine to ten cycles apiece, the first two PCR rounds relied on TRBV1-TRBV30 forward primers together with a C-beta reverse primer. TCRdb reprocessed the multiplex PCR reads via MiXCR and lists one record per CDR3 protein. The table has about 310,000 distinct CDR3 sequences, about 50% seen once. Points on this clonotype: Its specificity is not known.

The length of the CDR3 is 16 residues. Germline assignment: CDR1 SGHAT and CDR2 FQNNGV. V lost 4 bases and J lost 8, with 18 bases in between. Findings of the study overall: The study found a significantly higher top-250-clone fraction in tumors than in blood (p = 0.039).

Researchers drew blood RNA from unsorted whole blood and extracted germline DNA as well. Patients in the cohort were treatment-naive and living with chronic HBV infection. The genes are TRBV11-2 and TRBJ1-6; D might be TRBD1 (5 bases). What was sequenced was peripheral blood. This TCR was sampled from a woman aged 25 to 39 with primary liver carcinoma and hepatitis B virus infection. The CDR3 reads CASSYAGRARDSPLHF. The DNA for the CDR3 is TGTGCCAGCAGCTACGCCGGACGGGCCAGGGATTCACCCCTCCACTTT.